The 29 T cell receptor beta chains below were found in one sample sequenced in a study of blood T cell repertoires in COVID-19. Profiled with immunoSEQ multiplex PCR; TCRdb holds only in-frame clones, not every one. Of over 110,000 clones in the sample, around 88% were seen once. Material for sequencing was peripheral blood. The receptor set was obtained from a human donor in a cohort sampled during active COVID-19.

V usage is TRBV19 and J usage is TRBJ2-7, with D maybe TRBD1 (6 bases). CDR3 length equals 14 residues. The germline V and J ends were trimmed by 1 base and 6 bases, with 13 bases remaining between them. CDR1 and CDR2 (germline): LNHDA, SQIVND (reference sequence). Here the CDR3 DNA reads TGTGCCAGTAGTATAGCGGACAGCTGGAGCGAGCAGTACTTC. It codes for CASSIADSWSEQYF. The complete variable domain, with remaining parts taken from reference TRBV19 and TRBJ2-7, reads DGGITQSPKYLFRKEGQNVTLSCEQNLNHDAMYWYRQDPGQGLRLIYYSQIVNDFQKGDIAEGYSVSREKKESFPLTVTSAQKNPTAFYLCASSIADSWSEQYFGPGTRLTVT.

The V gene is TRBV11-2, the J gene TRBJ2-5, with 12 bases aligning to TRBD2. The CDR3 extends over 17 amino acids. Looked up from germline, CDR1 is SGHAT and CDR2 is FQNNGV. Unmatched junction bases numbered 4, after V lost 1 base and J lost 1 base. The CDR3 reads CASSLGTSGVLQETQYF. Written as DNA, the CDR3 is TGTGCCAGCAGCTTAGGGACTAGCGGGGTTCTCCAAGAGACCCAGTACTTC.

This chain uses TRBV19 with TRBJ2-2; perhaps TRBD1 as D (5 bases). The CDR3 extends over 15 amino acids. Trimming cost V 1 base and J 7 bases, with 13 bases left between them. The germline CDR1 and CDR2 sequences are LNHDA and SQIVND (reference sequence). For the CDR3, the DNA is TGTGCCAGTAGTATAGGGGGCAGGGTTAACGGGGAGCTGTTTTTT. Translating it yields CASSIGGRVNGELFF.

This chain links TRBV5-4 with TRBJ2-1; D uncertain. The CDR3 loop spans 16 amino acids. Trimming removed 2 bases at V and 0 bases at J, with 12 bases between. Germline values: CDR1 SGHNT, CDR2 YYREEE (reference sequence). DNA of the CDR3: TGTGCCAGCAGCTTTATCGCCGCGAGCTCCTACAATGAGCAGTTCTTC. Protein: CASSFIAASSYNEQFF. Based on the CDR3 plus reference TRBV5-4 and TRBJ2-1, the full variable domain is ETGVTQSPTHLIKTRGQQVTLRCSSQSGHNTVSWYQQALGQGPQFIFQYYREEENGRGNFPPRFSGLQFPNYSSELNVNALELDDSALYLCASSFIAASSYNEQFFGPGTRLTVL.

The V and J genes are TRBV9 and TRBJ2-7, with D possibly being TRBD2 (6 bases). The ends were cut back, 0 bases at V and 7 bases at J, with 14 bases in the middle. CDR1 and CDR2 (germline): SGDLS, YYNGEE. The CDR3 length is 14 residues. The CDR3 is CASSVESGAGEQYF. The CDR3 nucleotides are TGTGCCAGCAGCGTAGAATCCGGGGCGGGGGAGCAGTACTTC.

As regards this clone: In the same sample, other DNA sequences code for this CDR3. The chain has TRBV7-2 and TRBJ1-1, with D unclear. This CDR3 contains 12 residues. V lost 1 base and J 4 bases, leaving 4 bases between the germline ends. CDR1 is SGHTA, CDR2 FQGNSA, per germline. Here the CDR3 DNA reads TGTGCCAGCAGCTTAGTTCGCACTGAAGCTTTCTTT. Amino acid sequence: CASSLVRTEAFF.

The chain carries TRBV4-1 and TRBJ1-6; D is possibly TRBD1 (6 bases). Germline V gene lookup returns CDR1 MGHRA and CDR2 YSYEKL. The CDR3 runs 17 residues. Trimming removed 2 bases from V and 6 bases from J, with 17 bases in between. The CDR3 loop is CASSQRVRGHPNSPLHF. In DNA, the CDR3 is TGCGCCAGCAGCCAAAGGGTCCGGGGACACCCTAATTCACCCCTCCACTTT.

This sequence joins TRBV7-3 and TRBJ2-1; 7 nucleotides match TRBD1. The CDR3 loop spans 16 amino acids. Germline lookup yields CDR1 SGHTA and CDR2 FQGTGA. Trimming removed 5 bases from V and 2 bases from J; junction bases left unmatched: 9. The CDR3 region has the DNA TGTGCCAGCAGCCCAGTCGGTGGGACAGCCTACAATGAGCAGTTCTTC. Its protein product is CASSPVGGTAYNEQFF.

This clone has just a few counts. The chain couples TRBV6-6 to TRBJ1-5; D is unresolved. The CDR3 length is 15 residues. V was pared by 2 bases and J by 6 bases, with 14 bases between. Germline values: CDR1 MNHNY, CDR2 SVGAGI (reference sequence). The CDR3 DNA sequence: TGTGCCAGCAGTTACGCAGGTGGGCCTGGTCAGCCCCAGCATTTT. Protein: CASSYAGGPGQPQHF.

The genes are TRBV6-5 and TRBJ1-1; 7 nucleotides line up with TRBD1. J lost 0 bases, V lost 5 bases, and 3 bases had no gene match. The CDR3 totals 14 residues. CDR1 is MNHEY, CDR2 SVGAGI, per germline. CDR3 residues: CASSRQGLNTEAFF. The CDR3 coding sequence is TGTGCCAGCAGTCGACAGGGATTGAACACTGAAGCTTTCTTT.

This chain uses TRBV2 with TRBJ2-6; D possibly corresponds to TRBD1 (6 bases). Germline V lookup: CDR1 SNHLY, CDR2 FYNNEI. Deletions cut 6 bases from V and 0 bases from J, with 21 bases between. The CDR3 spans 19 residues. The CDR3 DNA reads as TGTGCCAGCAGACGGACAGCGCCTAAAGCTCTCTCTGGGGCCAACGTCCTGACTTTC. Residues: CASRRTAPKALSGANVLTF.

This clone was detected once. The gene calls are TRBV29-1 and TRBJ1-2; 10 bases agree with TRBD1. This CDR3 spans 12 amino acids. Per the germline V gene, CDR1 is SQVTM and CDR2 is ANQGSEA. J gave up 6 bases and V 7 bases, and 5 bases lay outside the gene matches. The CDR3 spells CSARTGGNGYTF. CDR3 coding DNA: TGCAGCGCCAGGACAGGGGGGAATGGCTACACCTTC. Combining the CDR3 with reference TRBV29-1 and TRBJ1-2 gives the whole variable domain SAVISQKPSRDICQRGTSLTIQCQVDSQVTMMFWYRQQPGQSLTLIATANQGSEATYESGFVIDKFPISRPNLTFSTLTVSNMSPEDSSIYLCSARTGGNGYTFGSGTRLTVV.

CDR3: CASSQGVSYEQYF. CDR3 DNA: TGCGCCAGCAGCCAAGGAGTTTCCTACGAGCAGTACTTC. The J gene is TRBJ2-7, the V gene TRBV4-3; D unresolved. Trimming left V 1 base short and J 1 base short, with 5 bases between. The CDR3 length is 13 residues. The germline V gene encodes CDR1 LGHNA and CDR2 YSLEER.

The chain links TRBV10-3 to TRBJ2-2, with 8 bases matching TRBD2. After removal of 2 bases from V and 6 bases from J, the junction contained 5 bases not matched to a gene. The germline V gene has CDR1 ENHRY and CDR2 SYGVKD. The CDR3 runs 15 residues. This CDR3 is CAISEGAGDAGELFF. The CDR3 DNA sequence: TGTGCCATCAGTGAGGGAGCGGGGGATGCCGGGGAGCTGTTTTTT.

This chain joins TRBV5-8 and TRBJ1-5, with 9 bases aligning to TRBD1. CDR3 length: 15 amino acids. Germline-derived CDR1 and CDR2 are SGHTS and YDEGEE. The J segment lost 7 bases and the V segment lost 3 bases, leaving 8 bases of the junction unmatched. CDR3 DNA sequence: TGTGCCAGCAGCTCCCGGACAGGGGCAGGGCAGCCCCAGCATTTT. As protein: CASSSRTGAGQPQHF.

This chain uses TRBV9 with TRBJ2-5, with D possibly TRBD1 on 5 matching bases. CDR3 length equals 13 residues. The V gene lost 4 bases and the J gene lost 5 bases, with 12 bases spanning the gap. CDR1 is SGDLS, CDR2 YYNGEE, per germline. CDR3 coding DNA: TGTGCCAGCAGCCCACAGGACGGGGAGACCCAGTACTTC. This encodes CASSPQDGETQYF. Full variable domain (outside the CDR3, taken from reference TRBV9 and TRBJ2-5): DSGVTQTPKHLITATGQRVTLRCSPRSGDLSVYWYQQSLDQGLQFLIQYYNGEERAKGNILERFSAQQFPDLHSELNLSSLELGDSALYFCASSPQDGETQYFGPGTRLLVL.

The chain links TRBV7-9 to TRBJ2-7; D not certain. This CDR3 is built from 13 residues. Trimming shortened V by 3 bases and J by 0 bases, and 6 bases separated the two germline ends. Per the germline V gene, CDR1 is SEHNR and CDR2 is FQNEAQ (reference sequence). The CDR3 DNA follows: TGTGCCAGCAGCTTCGGTAGCTCCTACGAGCAGTACTTC. It is translated as CASSFGSSYEQYF.

The V call is TRBV11-2, the J call TRBJ1-2; 11 nucleotides match TRBD1. V lost 5 bases and J lost 8; bases outside the gene matches: 4. The CDR3 covers 13 residues. The V gene's germline CDR1 is SGHAT and CDR2 FQNNGV. The DNA of the CDR3 is TGTGCCAGCAGCCCGGACAGGGGGCAAGGCTACACCTTC. This encodes CASSPDRGQGYTF.

This CDR3 is CASSLDSMNTEAFF. DNA for the CDR3: TGCGCCAGCAGCTTGGACAGCATGAACACTGAAGCTTTCTTT. The V call is TRBV5-1, the J call TRBJ1-1, with D unresolved. The V gene lost 0 bases and the J gene lost 0 bases, with 6 bases spanning the gap. CDR1 and CDR2 (germline): SGHRS, YFSETQ. This CDR3 contains 14 residues.

This chain uses TRBV30 with TRBJ1-1; 7 nucleotides match TRBD1. This CDR3 region has 14 residues. Losses at the gene ends were 2 bases for V and 3 bases for J; bases not matched to a gene: 6. CDR1 and CDR2 from the germline V gene are GTSNPN and SVGIG (reference sequence). The CDR3 sequence: CAWSPAGGYTEAFF. The CDR3 DNA reads as TGTGCCTGGAGTCCGGCAGGGGGGTACACTGAAGCTTTCTTT.

CDR3 bases: TGTGCCAGCAGCTTATTATCCACCGGGGAGCTGTTTTTT. The encoded protein is CASSLLSTGELFF. The V call is TRBV11-3, the J call TRBJ2-2, with D uncertain. V shed 2 bases and J shed 4 bases, with 5 bases lying between them. Germline V gives CDR1 SGHNT, CDR2 YENEEA. The CDR3 is 13 amino acids.

The chain employs TRBV19 and TRBJ1-6; TRBD1 aligns across 7 bases. Losses at the gene ends were 6 bases for V and 0 bases for J; bases not matched to a gene: 5. Germline values: CDR1 LNHDA, CDR2 SQIVND (reference sequence). This CDR3 has 16 amino acids. CDR3 sequence: CASRETGRSYNSPLHF. The CDR3 nucleotides read TGTGCCAGTAGAGAGACAGGGCGCTCCTATAATTCACCCCTCCACTTT.

The CDR3 DNA follows: TGCGCCAGCAACCCTGGGAGCGGGGGCTTGTCCTACAATGAGCAGTTCTTC. Translation gives CASNPGSGGLSYNEQFF. This sequence joins TRBV5-1 and TRBJ2-1; 8 nucleotides agree with TRBD2. Germline V CDR1 and CDR2: SGHRS, YFSETQ. The CDR3 spans 17 residues. V was pared by 6 bases and J by 1 base, with 12 bases of the junction left unmatched.

The chain recombines TRBV6-4 with TRBJ2-1; D possibly corresponds to TRBD2 (6 bases). The V gene's germline CDR1 is MRHNA and CDR2 SNTAGT. This CDR3 has 14 amino acids. V lost 7 bases to trimming and J lost 7 bases, with 17 bases between them. The CDR3 protein is CASKERHGGNEQFF. For the CDR3, the DNA is TGTGCCAGCAAAGAGAGACACGGGGGTAATGAGCAGTTCTTC.

The chain couples TRBV4-1 to TRBJ2-5; TRBD2 matches 7 bases. From germline, CDR1 is MGHRA and CDR2 YSYEKL. V lost 1 base, J lost 3 bases, and 8 bases stayed unmatched. This CDR3 has 16 residues. CDR3 nucleotide sequence: TGCGCCAGCAGCCAAGGGTCTAGCGGTGCTAAAGAGACCCAGTACTTC. Translating it yields CASSQGSSGAKETQYF.

The genes are TRBV27 and TRBJ1-5; 9 nucleotides line up with TRBD1. CDR3 length: 15 residues. CDR1 is MNHEY, CDR2 SMNVEV, per germline (reference sequence). V dropped 5 bases and J dropped 3; count of bases not matched to a gene: 5. CDR3 residues: CASSPGTGPNQPQHF. In nucleotides, the CDR3 is TGTGCCAGCAGTCCCGGGACAGGGCCCAATCAGCCCCAGCATTTT.

The chain couples TRBV5-1 to TRBJ2-2, with 9 bases matching TRBD1. With V trimmed by 4 bases and J by 1 base, 5 bases remained unmatched. The CDR3 spans 16 residues. Germline assignment: CDR1 SGHRS and CDR2 YFSETQ. The CDR3: CASSPGQGRNTGELFF. The CDR3 region has the DNA TGCGCCAGCAGCCCGGGACAGGGAAGGAACACCGGGGAGCTGTTTTTT.

The V gene is TRBV19, the J gene TRBJ1-2; 8 nucleotides align to TRBD1. The CDR3 has 15 residues. Germline CDR1 is LNHDA and CDR2 is SQIVND (reference sequence). With V trimmed by 4 bases and J by 2 bases, 6 bases remained unmatched. CDR3 bases: TGTGCCAGTAGTAGACAGGGGAACGTCAACTATGGCTACACCTTC. Amino acids: CASSRQGNVNYGYTF.

V and J are TRBV6-5 and TRBJ2-3; 9 bases match TRBD2. CDR3 length: 15 amino acids. The germline gives CDR1 MNHEY, CDR2 SVGAGI. V shed 6 bases, J shed 2 bases, and the junction held 6 bases outside the gene matches. The chain's CDR3 is CASRNSGGNTDTQYF. For the CDR3, the DNA is TGTGCCAGCAGGAATAGCGGGGGCAACACAGATACGCAGTATTTT.